The clone carrying this T cell receptor (beta chain) was seen more than once but under ten times. What it binds is unknown. A clone one base away is much larger, so this may be a read error. The record originates from a study of post-analysis software for immune sequencing data. Study-level points and caveats: With TRBV5-6, TRBV5-1 and TRBV20-1 included, about five TRBV segments were more frequent in patients than in controls. The F measure placed samples prepared in the same batch into strongly shared clusters.

This CDR3 has 14 residues. CDR1 and CDR2 (germline): ENHRY, SYGVKD. TCR beta cDNA libraries had unique molecular identifiers. TCRdb processed the PCR reads anew with MiXCR; each CDR3 protein has one entry. The sample lists 150,000 to 200,000 distinct CDR3 sequences; roughly 30% were seen once. The sequence derives from a girl between 10 and 17 years old with multiple sclerosis. This rearrangement joins TRBV10-3 to TRBJ2-7; 11 bases match TRBD1. Sequenced material: blood. This chain's CDR3 is CAVSPGTGGYEQYF. The CDR3 coding sequence is TGTGCCGTCAGTCCCGGGACAGGGGGCTACGAGCAGTACTTC.